A selection of T cell receptor beta chains follows, all from one sample in a study of CD4 T cells in relation to SARS-CoV-2 and coronaviruses. Profiled with immunoSEQ multiplex PCR; TCRdb holds only in-frame clones, not every one. The table records some 40,000 clones, roughly 83% of them present only once. These receptors lack a known antigen. Sequences were obtained from naive CD4+ T cells from PBMCs, cultured in vitro. The receptors were gathered from an adult with COVID-19. The conserved cysteine and the conserved F or W are not part of the CDR3 here. Fields, in order: J gene, V gene, CDR3 protein.

TRBJ1-4 | TRBV21-1 | ASREGGRWEKLF
TRBJ2-1 | TRBV9 | ASSVEWLGSYNEQF
TRBJ2-1 | TRBV4-1 | ASSQVVNSYNEQF
TRBJ2-7 | TRBV7-9 | ASTSGQGLYEQY
TRBJ2-7 | TRBV5-1 | ASSVSGPSYEQY
TRBJ2-1 | TRBV4-2 | ASTPVTSGSDEQF
TRBJ1-4 | TRBV27 | ASSPNTYRDRGVEKLF
TRBJ2-7 | TRBV28 | ASSPAPGFNYEQY
TRBJ2-1 | TRBV6-5 | ASRGTGIRNEQF
TRBJ1-5 | TRBV7-2 | ASSLHRSQPQH
TRBJ2-1 | TRBV21-1 | ASSKARERF